This note documents a single T cell receptor (beta chain) sequence. CDR3 size: 15 residues. CDR1 is MNHEY, CDR2 SVGAGI, per germline. Germline trimming cut 6 bases from V and 3 bases from J; bases unmatched to any gene: 5. The data are from a study of blood T cell repertoires in COVID-19. Across the study: Both acute and convalescent COVID-19 samples were obtained from the United States, Italy and Spain. The cDNA or gDNA used as material had been derived from T cells, B-cell-depleted T cells, or PBMCs.

Authors' processing steps: Cell counts per sample came from amplifying reference gene primers. This table comes from immunoSEQ multiplex PCR, and its TCRdb copy is limited to in-frame clones, with some not included. V, J and clone size are taken as reported in that table, and D and trimming were inferred from the DNA itself. The sample contains 150,000 to 200,000 clones, less than 90% of which appear only once. The rearrangement joins TRBV6-5 to TRBJ1-4, with 9 bases aligning to TRBD1. The receptor was derived from an older woman with acute or convalescent COVID-19. Sequencing was carried out using peripheral blood. CDR3 DNA sequence: TGTGCCAGCAGGCTTGACAGGGGGGCTAATGAAAAACTGTTTTTT. It is translated as CASRLDRGANEKLFF.